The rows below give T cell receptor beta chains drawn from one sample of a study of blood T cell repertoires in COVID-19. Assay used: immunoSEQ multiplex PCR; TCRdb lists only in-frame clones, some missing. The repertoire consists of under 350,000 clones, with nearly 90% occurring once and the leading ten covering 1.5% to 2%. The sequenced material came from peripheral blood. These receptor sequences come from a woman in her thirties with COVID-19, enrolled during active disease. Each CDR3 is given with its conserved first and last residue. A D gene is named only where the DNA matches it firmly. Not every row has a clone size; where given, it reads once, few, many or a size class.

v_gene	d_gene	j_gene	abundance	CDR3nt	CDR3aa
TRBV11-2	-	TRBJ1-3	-	TGTGCCAGCAGCACCAGGGGTATCTCTGGAAACACCATATATTTT	CASSTRGISGNTIYF
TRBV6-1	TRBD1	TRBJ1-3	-	TGTGCCAGCAGTGAATCGGGATGGACAGGGGGCGATGGAAACACCATATATTTT	CASSESGWTGGDGNTIYF
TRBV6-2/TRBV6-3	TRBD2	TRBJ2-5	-	TGTGCCAGCAGCCAGTTGGGCGGGGGGGACCAAGAGACCCAGTACTTC	CASSQLGGGDQETQYF
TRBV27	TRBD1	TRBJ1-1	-	TGTGCCAGCAGTCACAGGGGTGGAACTGAAGCTTTCTTT	CASSHRGGTEAFF
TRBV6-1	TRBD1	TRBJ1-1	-	TGTGCCAGCAGTGAAATGGGGACAGGGAGGTTGAACACTGAAGCTTTCTTT	CASSEMGTGRLNTEAFF
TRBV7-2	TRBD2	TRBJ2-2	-	TGTGCCAGCAGCTTGAACCGGGGACTAACCGGGGAGCTGTTTTTT	CASSLNRGLTGELFF
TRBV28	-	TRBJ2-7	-	TGTGCCAGCAGTTTAGGAGGGTTAGGACACGAGCAGTACTTC	CASSLGGLGHEQYF
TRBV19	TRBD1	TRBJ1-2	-	TGTGCCAGTTCACAGGGGGCCGGTGGCTACACCTTC	CASSQGAGGYTF
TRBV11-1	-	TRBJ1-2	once	TGTGCCAGTGGACAGAGAAACTATGGCTACACCTTC	CASGQRNYGYTF
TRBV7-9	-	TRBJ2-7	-	TGTGCCAGCAGTGGCTCCCTCGATGACGAGCAGTACTTC	CASSGSLDDEQYF
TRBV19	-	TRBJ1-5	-	TGTGCCAGTAGTATGGAGTTTTGGAGCAATCAGCCCCAGCATTTT	CASSMEFWSNQPQHF
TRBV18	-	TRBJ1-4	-	TGTGCCAGCTCACCCGGGTCAGCAACTAATGAAAAACTGTTTTTT	CASSPGSATNEKLFF
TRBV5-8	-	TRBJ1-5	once	TGTGCCAGCGGCAGGGCCCTCAATCAGCCCCAGCATTTT	CASGRALNQPQHF
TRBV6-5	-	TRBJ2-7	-	TGTGCCAGCAGTTACGTGCAGGGGATATTACGCGAGCAGTACTTC	CASSYVQGILREQYF
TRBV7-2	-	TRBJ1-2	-	TGTGCCAGCAGCTTGGGGGGGCCCCAACTCTATGGCTACACCTTC	CASSLGGPQLYGYTF
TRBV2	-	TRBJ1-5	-	TGTGCCAGCAGTTCCCAGGGTATTTTAAGCAATCAGCCCCAGCATTTT	CASSSQGILSNQPQHF
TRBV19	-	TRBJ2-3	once	TGTGCCAGTAGTATAGGGAGGAGAGATACGCAGTATTTT	CASSIGRRDTQYF
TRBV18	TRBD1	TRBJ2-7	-	TGTGCCAGCTGGGAACGCCAGGGGGAATCCTACGAGCAGTACTTC	CASWERQGESYEQYF
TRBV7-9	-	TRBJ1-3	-	TGTGCCAGCAGGGGAGCCGGAAACACCATATATTTT	CASRGAGNTIYF
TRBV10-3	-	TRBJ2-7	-	TGTGCCATCAGTGACTACTACGAGCAGTACTTC	CAISDYYEQYF
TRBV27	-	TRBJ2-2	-	TGTGCCAGCAGTCAGCAGGTTACCGGGGAGCTGTTTTTT	CASSQQVTGELFF
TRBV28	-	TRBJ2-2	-	TGTGCCAGCAGTTTGTCGGACACCGGGGAGCTGTTTTTT	CASSLSDTGELFF
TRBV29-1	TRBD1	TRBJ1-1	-	TGCAGCGTTAAACCGGGACAGGGCCCTGAAGCTTTCTTT	CSVKPGQGPEAFF
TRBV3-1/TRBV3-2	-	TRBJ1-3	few	TGTGCCAGCAGCCCGTACTTAGGGGCCATATATTTT	CASSPYLGAIYF
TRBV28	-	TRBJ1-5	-	TGTGCCAGCAGTCTCAACAGGGAAAGGAGCAATCAGCCCCAGCATTTT	CASSLNRERSNQPQHF
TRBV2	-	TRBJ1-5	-	TGTGCCAGCAGTGATGGTGCAGGTGGCAATCAGCCCCAGCATTTT	CASSDGAGGNQPQHF
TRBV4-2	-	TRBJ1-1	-	TGTGCCAGCAGCCCAGTCGGGGGCACTGAAGCTTTCTTT	CASSPVGGTEAFF
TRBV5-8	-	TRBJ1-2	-	TGTGCCAGAAATTCGCGGGGGGGGCATGGCTACACCTTC	CARNSRGGHGYTF
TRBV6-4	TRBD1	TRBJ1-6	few	TGTGCCAGCAGCGGGACAGCCAATTCACCCCTCCACTTT	CASSGTANSPLHF
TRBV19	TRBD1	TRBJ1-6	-	TGTGCCAGTAGTTCCAGACAGGGGGATAATTCACCCCTCCACTTT	CASSSRQGDNSPLHF
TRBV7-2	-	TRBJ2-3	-	TGTGCCAGCAGCTCACACGGGGCAGATACGCAGTATTTT	CASSSHGADTQYF
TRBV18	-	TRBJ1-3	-	TGTGCCAGCTCACCACCGAGTTACTCTGGAAACACCATATATTTT	CASSPPSYSGNTIYF
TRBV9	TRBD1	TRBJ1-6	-	TGTGCCAGCAGCCCCCAGACAGGGACCAATTCACCCCTCCACTTT	CASSPQTGTNSPLHF
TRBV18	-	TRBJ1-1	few	TGTGCCAGCTCACCAACAGTTAACACTGAAGCTTTCTTT	CASSPTVNTEAFF
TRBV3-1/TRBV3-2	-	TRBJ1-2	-	TGTGCCAGCAGCCAAGATGGGAGGGAGGGTGGCTACACCTTC	CASSQDGREGGYTF
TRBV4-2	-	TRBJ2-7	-	TGTGCCAGCAGCCAAAGTACAGGAATTAGCTCCTACGAGCAGTACTTC	CASSQSTGISSYEQYF
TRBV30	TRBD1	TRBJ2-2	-	TGTGCCTGGATCCCCCCGGACAGGGACACCGGGGAGCTGTTTTTT	CAWIPPDRDTGELFF
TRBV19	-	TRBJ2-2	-	TGTGCCAGTAATTCAGGACAGTCGGCCGGGGAGCTGTTTTTT	CASNSGQSAGELFF
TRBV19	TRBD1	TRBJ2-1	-	TGTGCCAGTAGCGAGACAGGGTATGAGCAGTTCTTC	CASSETGYEQFF
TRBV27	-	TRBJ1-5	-	TGTGCCAGCAGTTTGTGGGAGGATCAGCCCCAGCATTTT	CASSLWEDQPQHF
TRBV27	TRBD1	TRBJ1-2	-	TGTGCCAGCAGTATACGGGACAGGGGGCGCCAAGGCTACACCTTC	CASSIRDRGRQGYTF
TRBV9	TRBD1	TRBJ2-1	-	TGTGCCAGCGGCGGGGATGGACAGGGGTACAATGAGCAGTTCTTC	CASGGDGQGYNEQFF
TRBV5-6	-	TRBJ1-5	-	TGTGCCAGCAGCTTAAGAACTTGGACAGCTAATCAGCCCCAGCATTTT	CASSLRTWTANQPQHF
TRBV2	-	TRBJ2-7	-	TGTGCCAGCACCACCAGTCGGGGGAACGAGCAGTACTTC	CASTTSRGNEQYF
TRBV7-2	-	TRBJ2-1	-	TGTGCCAGCAGCTTTGTTATGGCGGGGTCCTACAATGAGCAGTTCTTC	CASSFVMAGSYNEQFF
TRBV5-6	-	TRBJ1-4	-	TGTGCCAGCAGCTTGAGGCAGGGAGGTGAAAAACTGTTTTTT	CASSLRQGGEKLFF
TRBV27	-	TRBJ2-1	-	TGTGCCAGCAGTTTGAGTGATAATGAGCAGTTCTTC	CASSLSDNEQFF
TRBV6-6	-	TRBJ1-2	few	TGTGCCAGCAGCGACCCAATGCAGGCACCAAGTAGGGGCTACACCTTC	CASSDPMQAPSRGYTF
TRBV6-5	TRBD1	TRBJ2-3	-	TGTGCCAGCAGTCTCACGACAGGGACAGATACGCAGTATTTT	CASSLTTGTDTQYF